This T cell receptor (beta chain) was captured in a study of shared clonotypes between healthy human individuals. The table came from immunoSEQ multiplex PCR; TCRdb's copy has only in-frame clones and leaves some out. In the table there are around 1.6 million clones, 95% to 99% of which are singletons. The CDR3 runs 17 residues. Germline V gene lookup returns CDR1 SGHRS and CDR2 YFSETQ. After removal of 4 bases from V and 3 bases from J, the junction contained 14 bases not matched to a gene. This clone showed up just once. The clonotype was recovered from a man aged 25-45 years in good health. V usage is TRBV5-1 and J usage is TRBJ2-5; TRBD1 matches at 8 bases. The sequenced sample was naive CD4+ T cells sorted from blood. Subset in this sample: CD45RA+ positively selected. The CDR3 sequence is CASSPTRQGPDEETQYF. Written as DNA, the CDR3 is TGCGCCAGCAGCCCTACGCGACAGGGGCCTGACGAAGAGACCCAGTACTTC. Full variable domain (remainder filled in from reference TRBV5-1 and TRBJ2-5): KAGVTQTPRYLIKTRGQQVTLSCSPISGHRSVSWYQQTPGQGLQFLFEYFSETQRNKGNFPGRFSGRQFSNSRSEMNVSTLELGDSALYLCASSPTRQGPDEETQYFGPGTRLLVL.